A single sample is the source of the 29 T cell receptor beta chains below, sequenced in a study of blood T cell repertoires in COVID-19. Repertoires were generated with immunoSEQ multiplex PCR, while TCRdb's copy carries only in-frame clones and drops some. The repertoire holds roughly 40,000 clones, with around 77% as singletons. The sequencing sample was made of peripheral blood. All receptors come from a woman of 80 years or more with acute or convalescent COVID-19.

This clone was found a few times. The chain combines TRBV5-4 with TRBJ2-7, with D perhaps matching TRBD1 (6 bases). V dropped 3 bases and J dropped 5 bases, with 12 bases sitting between them. Germline values: CDR1 SGHNT, CDR2 YYREEE (reference sequence). CDR3 length: 13 amino acids. CDR3 in DNA: TGTGCCAGCAGCTCCCCTGGGGGCCACGAGCAGTACTTC. Protein sequence: CASSSPGGHEQYF.

This clone was seen more than once but under ten times. The V gene is TRBV6-5, the J gene TRBJ2-1, with TRBD2 matching over 14 bases. This CDR3 is 13 amino acids long. J was trimmed by 7 bases and V by 8 bases; bases with no gene match: 1. Germline V gene data show CDR1 as MNHEY and CDR2 as SVGAGI. CDR3 amino acids: CASRTSGRNEQFF. CDR3 coding DNA: TGTGCCAGCCGGACTAGCGGGAGGAATGAGCAGTTCTTC.

This chain uses TRBV29-1 with TRBJ2-7, with 9 nucleotides matching TRBD1. CDR3 length equals 14 residues. The V gene's germline CDR1 is SQVTM and CDR2 ANQGSEA. Trimming cost V 7 bases and J 6 bases; bases outside gene matches: 13. The CDR3 loop reads CSGTAGTGPGEQYF. DNA of the CDR3: TGCAGCGGGACTGCCGGGACAGGGCCCGGCGAGCAGTACTTC.

The CDR3 DNA sequence: TGTGCCAGCAGCTCCGTAGCGGGAGGAGGGGAGACCCAGTACTTC. It encodes CASSSVAGGGETQYF. V gene TRBV7-3 combines with J gene TRBJ2-5; 10 positions match TRBD2. Trimming cost V 4 bases and J 5 bases; bases outside gene matches: 7. CDR1 SGHTA and CDR2 FQGTGA come from the germline V gene. The CDR3 is made up of 15 amino acids.

For the CDR3, the DNA is TGTGCCAGCTCACCACCAGGCAGGGCGGGACAGCCCCAGCATTTT. It encodes CASSPPGRAGQPQHF. The chain joins TRBV18 to TRBJ1-5; possibly TRBD1 for D (5 bases). Trimming took 0 bases from V and 7 from J, leaving 13 bases between them. Germline V CDR1 and CDR2: KGHSH, LQKENI. The CDR3 contains 15 residues.

A few counts support this clone. The J gene is TRBJ1-3, the V gene TRBV21-1. TRBV21-1 is marked as a pseudogene. The CDR3 length is 18 residues. CDR3 region: CASSPPRGWGDSGNTIYF. The CDR3 DNA is TGTGCCAGCAGCCCCCCCCGTGGGTGGGGGGACTCTGGAAACACCATATATTTT.

This chain uses TRBV7-2 with TRBJ2-3; no firm D call. CDR3 length: 14 amino acids. The germline V gene has CDR1 SGHTA and CDR2 FQGNSA. V was trimmed by 5 bases and J by 2 bases, leaving 11 bases between them. The CDR3 protein is CASSLRFDTDTQYF. The CDR3 DNA reads TGTGCCAGCAGCCTGCGATTCGACACAGATACGCAGTATTTT.

By frequency in the sample, this clone is medium-sized. The V gene is TRBV27, the J gene TRBJ2-3; 13 bases align to TRBD2. The junction had 6 bases not matched to a gene; V was cut back by 6 bases and J by 3 bases. The CDR3 contains 16 residues. The germline gives CDR1 MNHEY, CDR2 SMNVEV (reference sequence). CDR3 coding DNA: TGTGCCAGCAGGGGACTAGCGGGGTATAGGACAGATACGCAGTATTTT. Amino acids: CASRGLAGYRTDTQYF.

The CDR3 nucleotides are TGTGCCAGCAGCTTAGCGCTATCCGGCGGGGAGCAGTACTTC. This gives the protein CASSLALSGGEQYF. This chain links TRBV7-2 with TRBJ2-7, with D possibly matching TRBD2 (5 bases). V lost 0 bases to trimming and J lost 7 bases, with 13 bases between them. The length of the CDR3 is 14 residues. Germline V CDR1 and CDR2: SGHTA, FQGNSA.

The chain recombines TRBV10-3 with TRBJ2-2, with D perhaps TRBD2 (6 bases). Germline lookup yields CDR1 ENHRY and CDR2 SYGVKD. V lost 0 bases and J 3 bases, leaving 14 bases between the germline ends. The CDR3 has 17 residues. CDR3 DNA sequence: TGTGCCATCAGTGAGTCCTCGGGAGATACTCACACCGGGGAGCTGTTTTTT. Protein product: CAISESSGDTHTGELFF.

V is TRBV9 and J is TRBJ1-1; D is perhaps TRBD1 (5 bases). Trimming pared 1 base from V and 4 bases from J, leaving 11 bases between. Germline V lookup: CDR1 SGDLS, CDR2 YYNGEE. There are 14 residues in the CDR3. The CDR3 nucleotides are TGTGCCAGCAGCGTATCACAGGTGAGCACTGAAGCTTTCTTT. It codes for CASSVSQVSTEAFF.

The rearrangement links TRBV10-3 to TRBJ1-4; perhaps TRBD1 as D (6 bases). The CDR3 has 14 residues. Trimming took 0 bases from V and 7 from J, leaving 9 bases between them. CDR1 is ENHRY and CDR2 is SYGVKD in the germline V gene. As DNA, the CDR3 is TGTGCCATCAGTGAGTCGGGGGCGGGTGAAAAACTGTTTTTT. Amino acids: CAISESGAGEKLFF.

This clone was counted a single time. J is TRBJ2-1 and V is TRBV5-4; TRBD2 aligns across 9 bases. This CDR3 comprises 17 residues. The trim removed 4 bases at V and 0 bases at J, leaving 8 bases unmatched. From germline, CDR1 is SGHNT and CDR2 YYREEE (reference sequence). The CDR3 nucleotides read TGTGCCAGCAGCCCAGGGACTAGCTCGAGCTCCTACAATGAGCAGTTCTTC. This gives the protein CASSPGTSSSSYNEQFF.

This clone was counted only a few times. The rearrangement uses TRBV7-2 and TRBJ2-3; a possible D gene is TRBD2 (6 bases). The CDR3 contains 15 residues. In germline, CDR1 is SGHTA, CDR2 FQGNSA. The V gene lost 0 bases and the J gene lost 2 bases, with 9 bases spanning the gap. The CDR3: CASSLAGRHTDTQYF. For the CDR3, the DNA is TGTGCCAGCAGCTTAGCTGGGAGGCACACAGATACGCAGTATTTT.

This chain joins TRBV5-6 and TRBJ1-2; tentative D call: TRBD1 (6 bases). Looked up from germline, CDR1 is SGHDT and CDR2 is YYEEEE. V lost 3 bases and J lost 4, with 10 bases in between. This CDR3 is built from 13 residues. The CDR3 spells CASSSGQLYGYTF. CDR3 nucleotide sequence: TGTGCCAGCAGCTCAGGACAGCTCTATGGCTACACCTTC. Variable domain in full (rest from reference TRBV5-6 and TRBJ1-2): DAGVTQSPTHLIKTRGQQVTLRCSPKSGHDTVSWYQQALGQGPQFIFQYYEEEERQRGNFPDRFSGHQFPNYSSELNVNALLLGDSALYLCASSSGQLYGYTFGSGTRLTVV.

This clone has just a few counts. The chain uses TRBV3-1 (or the pseudogene TRBV3-2) and TRBJ2-1; 10 bases are a match to TRBD2. The CDR3 sequence is 15 residues long. V gave up 4 bases and J gave up 6 bases; unmatched junction bases: 6. Germline CDR1 reads LGHDT; CDR2 reads YNNKEL (reference sequence). In nucleotides, the CDR3 is TGTGCCAGCAGCCCAAGAGTAGCGGGAGGCAATGAGCAGTTCTTC. It codes for CASSPRVAGGNEQFF.

This chain connects TRBV27 to TRBJ1-5; 9 bases map to TRBD1. CDR1 and CDR2 (germline): MNHEY, SMNVEV (reference sequence). Trimming cost V 0 bases and J 5 bases; bases outside gene matches: 2. The CDR3 is made up of 15 amino acids. The CDR3 is CASSLSGQGYQPQHF. The CDR3 nucleotides read TGTGCCAGCAGTTTATCGGGACAGGGTTATCAGCCCCAGCATTTT.

This clone was observed a few times. This chain connects TRBV7-6 to TRBJ1-1; maybe TRBD1 (5 bases). Trimming shortened V by 0 bases and J by 5 bases, and 7 bases separated the two germline ends. The CDR3 extends over 13 amino acids. The germline CDR1 and CDR2 sequences are SGHVS and FNYEAQ. CDR3 nucleotides: TGTGCCAGCAGCTTAGCAACAGGAACTGAAGCTTTCTTT. Translating it yields CASSLATGTEAFF.

The chain couples TRBV5-5 to TRBJ1-2; D not certain. The CDR3 has 13 residues. V was shortened by 4 bases and J by 8 bases, with 15 bases between the two germline ends. Germline CDR1 reads SGHKS; CDR2 reads YYEKEE (reference sequence). The CDR3 DNA is TGTGCCAGCAGCCGGAGTCCCGCGGGAGGCTACACCTTC. It is translated as CASSRSPAGGYTF.

This clone was found once. The chain is built from TRBV10-1 and TRBJ2-1; no clear D gene. Germline V lookup: CDR1 WNHNN, CDR2 SYGVQD (reference sequence). This CDR3 comprises 13 residues. V lost 0 bases and J lost 6, with 6 bases in between. The CDR3, as DNA: TGCGCCAGCAGTGAGTCTAGTGGCAATGAGCAGTTCTTC. It codes for CASSESSGNEQFF.

The gene calls are TRBV12-5 and TRBJ2-1; D remains unclear. The CDR3 spans 14 residues. V lost 5 bases and J 7 bases, leaving 15 bases between the germline ends. Germline CDR1 reads LGHNT; CDR2 reads FRNRAP. The CDR3 sequence is CASGPQVAGNEQFF. CDR3 bases: TGTGCTAGTGGTCCCCAAGTCGCCGGGAATGAGCAGTTCTTC.

The chain carries TRBV5-1 and TRBJ2-5, with D unresolved. This CDR3 has 13 residues. V was cut by 2 bases and J by 1 base, with 6 bases left in between. Per germline, CDR1 SGHRS and CDR2 YFSETQ. The CDR3 DNA sequence: TGCGCCAGCAGCTTCCAGTCCCAAGAGACCCAGTACTTC. As protein: CASSFQSQETQYF.

DNA of the CDR3: TGTGCCTGCCAATCCCAGGGATACGAGCAGTACTTC. Translating gives CACQSQGYEQYF. This chain links TRBV30 with TRBJ2-7, with D tentatively TRBD1 (5 bases). The germline gives CDR1 GTSNPN, CDR2 SVGIG (reference sequence). The CDR3 covers 12 residues. Between the trimmed V and J ends, which lost 6 bases and 4 bases, there was a span of 13 bases.

This clone has only one observation. This chain joins TRBV6-5 and TRBJ1-2, with 9 nucleotides matching TRBD1. The V gene end was trimmed by 7 bases and the J gene end by 3 bases; junction bases not matched to a gene: 9. This CDR3 is built from 15 residues. CDR1 is MNHEY and CDR2 is SVGAGI in the germline V gene. The CDR3 reads CASTLRDRADYGYTF. CDR3 in DNA: TGTGCCAGCACCCTCCGGGACAGGGCTGACTATGGCTACACCTTC.

The chain joins TRBV7-9 to TRBJ2-1; 9 nucleotides agree with TRBD2. V gave up 5 bases and J gave up 9 bases; unmatched junction bases: 8. The CDR3 has 14 amino acids. Germline values: CDR1 SEHNR, CDR2 FQNEAQ (reference sequence). In DNA, the CDR3 is TGTGCCAGCAGCCGTAGCGGGAGCGGGGTTGAGCAGTTCTTC. Translating gives CASSRSGSGVEQFF.

The chain uses TRBV30 and TRBJ1-5; D gene uncertain. The length of the CDR3 is 13 residues. The V end lost 4 bases, the J end lost 4 bases, and 11 bases lay between the germline ends. Per germline, CDR1 GTSNPN and CDR2 SVGIG (reference sequence). Written as DNA, the CDR3 is TGTGCCTGGAATGCGGGTACGAATCAGCCCCAGCATTTT. It yields the protein CAWNAGTNQPQHF. Based on the CDR3 plus reference TRBV30 and TRBJ1-5, the full variable domain is SQTIHQWPATLVQPVGSPLSLECTVEGTSNPNLYWYRQAAGRGLQLLFYSVGIGQISSEVPQNLSASRPQDRQFILSSKKLLLSDSGFYLCAWNAGTNQPQHFGDGTRLSIL.

This rearrangement joins TRBV28 to TRBJ1-2; D might be TRBD1 (6 bases). V was clipped by 4 bases and J by 7 bases, with 22 bases between them. Germline-derived CDR1 and CDR2 are MDHEN and SYDVKM. This CDR3 region has 16 residues. CDR3 sequence (DNA): TGTGCCAGCAGTTCCCCCGGCGACAGGCGCCGGGGTGGCTACACCTTC. Its protein is CASSSPGDRRRGGYTF.

This clone was recorded only once. For the CDR3, the DNA is TGTGCCAGCAGCTCGACGGGGATTGCCGGGACTAGCGGGAGTCGAGGAACAGATACGCAGTATTTT. This gives the protein CASSSTGIAGTSGSRGTDTQYF. This chain connects TRBV7-3 to TRBJ2-3; the match to TRBD2 covers 14 bases. Germline V gives CDR1 SGHTA, CDR2 FQGTGA. CDR3 length equals 22 residues. J lost 3 bases, V lost 4 bases, and 21 bases had no gene match.

The chain has TRBV18 and TRBJ1-6; D gene ambiguous. The CDR3 runs 14 residues. From germline, CDR1 is KGHSH and CDR2 LQKENI. Between the trimmed V and J ends, which lost 1 base and 8 bases, there was a span of 9 bases. CDR3 DNA: TGTGCCAGCTCACCACGGAGCGAGGATTCACCCCTCCACTTT. This codes for CASSPRSEDSPLHF. Full variable domain (rest looked up from reference TRBV18 and TRBJ1-6): NAGVMQNPRHLVRRRGQEARLRCSPMKGHSHVYWYRQLPEEGLKFMVYLQKENIIDESGMPKERFSAEFPKEGPSILRIQQVVRGDSAAYFCASSPRSEDSPLHFGNGTRLTVT.